These 7 T cell receptor beta chains were all obtained from the same sample, sequenced in a study of blood T cell repertoires in COVID-19. The method was immunoSEQ multiplex PCR; TCRdb's version includes in-frame clones alone and lacks a portion of them. The sample lists around 250,000 clones, roughly 90% occurring once. Input material: peripheral blood. These TCRs come from a man younger than 45 who had recovered from COVID-19.

V and J are TRBV10-3 and TRBJ1-5; no clear D. This CDR3 comprises 13 residues. V lost 9 bases, J lost 4 bases, and 13 bases lay in between. Germline values: CDR1 ENHRY, CDR2 SYGVKD. CDR3 amino acids: CAIRQSQNQPQHF. CDR3 DNA sequence: TGTGCCATAAGACAAAGTCAAAATCAGCCCCAGCATTTT.

The gene calls are TRBV4-1 and TRBJ2-3; unclear D gene. Per germline, CDR1 MGHRA and CDR2 YSYEKL. This CDR3 spans 14 amino acids. Between the trimmed V and J ends, which lost 6 bases and 0 bases, there was a span of 10 bases. The CDR3 DNA sequence: TGCGCCAGCAGGGCGGAGATTAGCACAGATACGCAGTATTTT. Translation: CASRAEISTDTQYF.

The chain employs TRBV27 and TRBJ1-5; D not resolved. Trimming took off 4 bases at V and 3 bases at J, with 7 bases between the two ends. CDR1 MNHEY and CDR2 SMNVEV come from the germline V gene (reference sequence). CDR3 size: 13 residues. The CDR3 sequence is CASSSLSNQPQHF. In nucleotides, the CDR3 is TGTGCCAGCAGTTCCCTGTCCAATCAGCCCCAGCATTTT.

In regard to this clone: The sample has other DNA sequences that encode this CDR3 too. V is TRBV29-1 and J is TRBJ1-1; D may be TRBD1 (5 bases). Deletions cut 6 bases from V and 3 bases from J, with 5 bases between. The CDR3 sequence is 10 residues long. Per germline, CDR1 SQVTM and CDR2 ANQGSEA. The CDR3 region is CSVGDTEAFF. CDR3 DNA sequence: TGCAGCGTAGGGGACACTGAAGCTTTCTTT.

The chain joins TRBV3-1 (or the pseudogene TRBV3-2) to TRBJ2-7; 11 bases match TRBD2. Trimming removed 4 bases from V and 1 base from J; junction bases left unmatched: 3. CDR3 length: 15 residues. In germline, CDR1 is LGHDT, CDR2 YNNKEL (reference sequence). The chain's CDR3 is CASSPGTSGSYEQYF. Here the CDR3 DNA reads TGTGCCAGCAGCCCGGGGACTAGCGGATCCTACGAGCAGTACTTC.

V is TRBV6-4 and J is TRBJ2-6, with 7 bases identical to TRBD1. J gave up 0 bases and V 5 bases, and 10 bases lay outside the gene matches. The CDR3 runs 18 residues. Germline-derived CDR1 and CDR2 are MRHNA and SNTAGT. The CDR3 sequence is CASSHTGTDPSGANVLTF. CDR3 in DNA: TGTGCCAGCAGTCATACCGGGACAGACCCCTCTGGGGCCAACGTCCTGACTTTC.

The rearrangement joins TRBV10-3 to TRBJ2-7, with D uncertain. Germline CDR1 is ENHRY and CDR2 is SYGVKD. V shed 0 bases and J shed 0 bases, with 9 bases lying between them. The CDR3 has 15 amino acids. The CDR3 spells CAISESTTISYEQYF. CDR3 nucleotides: TGTGCCATCAGTGAGTCGACCACTATCTCCTACGAGCAGTACTTC.